The 23 T cell receptor beta chains listed next were all sequenced from one sample in a study of CD8+ T cells in alopecia areata. CD4, CD8alpha, NKG2D, NKG2ACE and other markers guided sorting of pooled cutaneous lymph node cells. Following extraction, RNA underwent reverse transcription to cDNA, which served as the sequencing template. Assay: immunoSEQ multiplex PCR; the TCRdb copy retains only in-frame clones and omits some. Listed for the sample are 200,000 to 300,000 clones, none seen a single time. Specimen: CD4+ T cells sorted from a lymph node. These receptors were taken from a C3H/HeJ mouse with alopecia areata. This strain's MHC haplotype is H2-k.

This clone was seen many times. Mouse gene names apply. The read falls 4 residues short of the CDR3 end, and the missing part is taken from the germline J gene. The J gene is TRBJ1-2, the V gene TRBV14; 7 nucleotides align to TRBD1. This CDR3 contains 14 residues. V gave up 5 bases and J gave up 1 base; unmatched junction bases: 5. Germline loops: CDR1 SGHDT, CDR2 FRDEAV. The chain's CDR3 is CASSPTGRNSDYTF. CDR3 DNA, as far as it was read: TGTGCCAGCAGCCCGACAGGGAGAAACTCC.

This clone was seen a handful of times. Mouse gene names apply. Read data end 4 residues before the CDR3 end; the end is taken from the germline J gene. The sample contains more than one DNA sequence encoding this CDR3. This chain joins TRBV1 and TRBJ2-7; D call uncertain. The CDR3 consists of 13 residues. Germline CDR1 is NSQYPW and CDR2 is LRSPGD (reference sequence). The sequenced CDR3 bases are TGCACCTGCAGTGCCCAAGACAAATAT. This encodes CTCSAQDKY. The CDR3 in its entirety is CTCSAQDKYEQYF.

This clone was seen a few times. Gene names are mouse gene names. The read finishes 4 residues shy of the CDR3 end, and the germline J gene is used to complete it. This chain links TRBV1 with TRBJ2-5, with 12 positions matching TRBD2. CDR3 length equals 15 residues. Germline CDR1 is NSQYPW and CDR2 is LRSPGD (reference sequence). CDR3 sequence reads: CTCSHGTGGKDTQYF. CDR3 bases read: TGCACCTGCAGCCACGGGACTGGGGGGAAAGAC.

To note about this clone: Mouse names are used for the genes. The CDR3 extends 4 residues past the end of the read, so its final part is completed from the germline J gene. This chain links TRBV5 with TRBJ2-1; TRBD1 matches at 12 bases. CDR1 and CDR2 (germline): LGHNA, YNLKQL (reference sequence). CDR3 length: 15 amino acids. V was clipped by 2 bases and J by 6 bases; unmatched bases: 2. The sequenced part of the CDR3 DNA is TGTGCCAGCAGCCAAAGGGACAGGGGGCTTGCT. Residues: CASSQRDRGLA. From start to end, the CDR3 is CASSQRDRGLAEQFF.

About this clone: Gene names follow the mouse nomenclature. The CDR3 end falls 4 residues outside the read, so it is completed with the germline J gene. The chain recombines TRBV13-1 with TRBJ2-2; 8 nucleotides match TRBD2. The CDR3 has 15 amino acids. Unmatched junction bases numbered 5, after V lost 1 base and J lost 6 bases. In germline, CDR1 is NSHNY, CDR2 SYGAGN. The sequenced CDR3 bases are TGTGCCAGCAGTGATTCTGGGGGGCGCCCCGGG. Its protein is CASSDSGGRPG. In full, the CDR3 reads CASSDSGGRPGQLYF.

Notes on this clone: The genes and germline here are from mouse. The read ends 4 residues early relative to the CDR3; the germline J gene fills the gap. The chain employs TRBV19 and TRBJ2-2; 8 bases are a match to TRBD1. Per germline, CDR1 FNHDT and CDR2 SITEND (reference sequence). V gave up 5 bases and J gave up 2 bases; unmatched junction bases: 8. The CDR3 is 16 amino acids. The sequenced CDR3 bases are TGTGCCAGCAGGAACCCGGGACAGGAGAACACCGGG. Its protein product is CASRNPGQENTG. The complete CDR3 reads CASRNPGQENTGQLYF.

This clone was detected only a few times. The gene symbols are mouse symbols. The read ends 4 residues early relative to the CDR3; the germline J gene fills the gap. Other DNA sequences from this sample encode an identical CDR3 as well. This chain connects TRBV14 to TRBJ2-1, with 9 positions matching TRBD1. The CDR3 has 15 amino acids. The J segment lost 3 bases and the V segment lost 0 bases, leaving 1 base of the junction unmatched. CDR1 SGHDT and CDR2 FRDEAV come from the germline V gene. CDR3 residues: CASSFWDRVYAEQFF. The DNA read from the CDR3 is TGTGCCAGCAGTTTCTGGGACAGGGTCTATGCT. The full variable domain, with the rest looked up from reference TRBV14 and TRBJ2-1, is EAGVTQSPRYAVLQEGQAVSFWCDPISGHDTLYWYQQPRDQGPQLLVYFRDEAVIDNSQLPSDRFSAVRPKGTNSTLKIQSAKQGDTATYLCASSFWDRVYAEQFFGPGTRLTVL.

This clone was counted only a few times. Mouse names are used for the genes. Coverage ceases 4 residues before the CDR3 finishes, and the germline J gene fills in the end. The rearrangement joins TRBV13-3 to TRBJ2-7; D uncertain. This CDR3 comprises 15 residues. Germline CDR1 reads NNHDY; CDR2 reads SYVADS. Trimming took off 0 bases at V and 0 bases at J, with 10 bases between the two ends. The chain's CDR3 is CASSDARRSSYEQYF. Incomplete CDR3 DNA: TGTGCCAGCAGTGATGCCAGGAGGAGCTCCTAT.

Turning to this clone: Gene names denote mouse genes. The read ends 3 residues before the CDR3 terminus; that terminus is restored from the germline J gene. This chain joins TRBV13-2 and TRBJ1-6; D is perhaps TRBD1 (5 bases). TRBJ1-6 falls under the ORF class, with uncertain function. The CDR3 is 15 residues long. Trimming pared 2 bases from V and 5 bases from J, leaving 11 bases between. CDR1 is NNHNN, CDR2 SYGAGS, per germline (reference sequence). Incomplete CDR3 DNA: TGTGCCAGCGGTGAAGGTATAGGGGATAATTCGCCC. The encoded protein is CASGEGIGDNSP. The whole CDR3 sequence reads CASGEGIGDNSPLYF.

In its sample, this clone was seen many times. Gene and germline names: mouse. The read ends 4 residues early relative to the CDR3; the germline J gene fills the gap. The gene calls are TRBV17 and TRBJ2-5; the D gene is possibly TRBD1 (5 bases). The CDR3 is 13 residues long. Germline V gives CDR1 MNHDT, CDR2 YYDKIL. The CDR3 sequence: CASSRGQKDTQYF. CDR3 DNA (partial): TGTGCTAGCAGTAGAGGACAGAAAGAC.

The table lists this clone with a few counts. Gene and germline names: mouse. The CDR3 here is CASSQGQNTLYF. The CDR3 DNA, read in part, is TGTGCCAGCAGCCAAGGTCAAAAC. The chain carries TRBV5 and TRBJ2-4; no reliable D call. Sequencing ends 4 residues short of the CDR3 end; the germline J gene provides the rest. The germline V and J ends were trimmed by 1 base and 1 base, with 0 bases remaining between them. The CDR3 has 12 residues. CDR1 and CDR2 (germline): LGHNA, YNLKQL (reference sequence).

This clone has a handful of counts. The genes and germline here are from mouse. The read ends 4 residues shy of where the CDR3 ends; the end is completed using the germline J gene. The V call is TRBV1, the J call TRBJ2-1; D call uncertain. V lost 3 bases and J 2 bases, leaving 11 bases between the germline ends. This CDR3 is 15 amino acids long. Germline V CDR1 and CDR2: NSQYPW, LRSPGD (reference sequence). CDR3 bases read: TGCACCTGCAGTGCCCCACAGAGAGACTATGCT. Its protein is CTCSAPQRDYA. The CDR3 in full is CTCSAPQRDYAEQFF.

There are many counts of this clone. Gene and germline names: mouse. The observed sequence ends 4 residues before the CDR3 terminus, with the missing tail filled in from the germline J gene. This sample includes further DNA sequences coding for the same CDR3. The chain has TRBV1 and TRBJ2-7; 10 nucleotides match TRBD2. The CDR3 is made up of 13 amino acids. Germline CDR1 is NSQYPW and CDR2 is LRSPGD (reference sequence). CDR3 loop: CTCSGDWGYEQYF. Partial CDR3 DNA: TGCACCTGCAGTGGGGACTGGGGTTAT.

In this sample, this clone turned up many times. Gene names refer to mouse genes. The read is 4 residues too short to cover the CDR3 end, so that end is filled in from the germline J gene. The chain has TRBV13-3 and TRBJ1-1; D gene unclear. Between the trimmed V and J ends, which lost 5 bases and 0 bases, there was a span of 2 bases. Germline-derived CDR1 and CDR2 are NNHDY and SYVADS. The CDR3 extends over 11 amino acids. The sequenced CDR3 bases are TGTGCCAGCAGAGCAAACACA. The encoded protein is CASRANT. The entire CDR3 protein reads CASRANTEVFF.

A few counts support this clone. Germline and genes: mouse. The read is 4 residues too short to cover the CDR3 end, so that end is filled in from the germline J gene. This chain links TRBV5 with TRBJ2-5, with 12 bases identical to TRBD1. Germline V gene sequence: CDR1 LGHNA, CDR2 YNLKQL (reference sequence). The CDR3 has 16 residues. CDR3 DNA (partial): TGTGCCAGCAGCCAAAAGGGACAGGGGGCACGGGAC. Its protein product is CASSQKGQGARD. The full CDR3 protein is CASSQKGQGARDTQYF.

This clone occurred a few times. Genes and germline are mouse. The read terminates 4 residues before the CDR3 end, so the remaining end is supplied by the germline J gene. The chain carries TRBV1 and TRBJ2-1; 10 bases align to TRBD1. Per germline, CDR1 NSQYPW and CDR2 LRSPGD (reference sequence). CDR3 size: 15 residues. The CDR3 sequence: CTCSAPGQGPAEQFF. The CDR3 DNA, read in part, is TGCACCTGCAGTGCGCCGGGACAGGGGCCCGCT.

This clone has more than one count but fewer than ten. Gene names denote mouse genes. Sequencing ends 4 residues short of the CDR3 end; the germline J gene provides the rest. The V gene is TRBV19, the J gene TRBJ1-2; tentatively, D is TRBD1 (6 bases). The V end was cut by 4 bases, the J end by 1 base, with 8 bases between. The CDR3 is 13 residues long. Germline CDR1 FNHDT, CDR2 SITEND (reference sequence). The CDR3 reads CASSSGVNSDYTF. Partial CDR3 DNA: TGTGCCAGCAGTTCAGGGGTAAACTCC.

As concerns this clone: The gene names given are mouse names. Sequencing ends 4 residues short of the CDR3 end; the germline J gene provides the rest. The chain has TRBV13-1 and TRBJ1-2; D is ambiguous. In germline, CDR1 is NSHNY, CDR2 SYGAGN. V was pared by 0 bases and J by 0 bases, with 6 bases between. This CDR3 has 14 amino acids. The CDR3 here is CASSDAHTNSDYTF. Partial CDR3 DNA: TGTGCCAGCAGTGATGCACACACAAACTCC.

This clone was seen a few times. Gene names are the mouse ones. The sequence runs out 4 residues before the end of the CDR3; the remainder is reconstructed from the germline J gene. The chain carries TRBV19 and TRBJ2-7; possible D gene TRBD2, 6 bases. The CDR3 is 14 amino acids. Germline V CDR1 and CDR2: FNHDT, SITEND (reference sequence). The CDR3 is CASSIAAWGYEQYF. The sequenced part of the CDR3 DNA is TGTGCCAGCAGTATAGCGGCCTGGGGTTAT. The complete variable domain, with remaining parts taken from reference TRBV19 and TRBJ2-7, reads GGIITQTPKFLIGQEGQKLTLKCQQNFNHDTMYWYRQDSGKGLRLIYYSITENDLQKGDLSEGYDASREKKSSFSLTVTSAQKNEMAVFLCASSIAAWGYEQYFGPGTRLTVL.

A note on this clone: Genes and germline are mouse. The read ends 4 residues shy of where the CDR3 ends; the end is completed using the germline J gene. V and J are TRBV13-1 and TRBJ2-2, with 8 nucleotides matching TRBD2. Trimming removed 5 bases from V and 0 bases from J; junction bases left unmatched: 3. Germline V gene lookup returns CDR1 NSHNY and CDR2 SYGAGN. This CDR3 has 15 amino acids. The part of the CDR3 DNA that was read is TGTGCCAGCAGCTGGGGGGCACCAAACACCGGG. It codes for CASSWGAPNTG. The entire CDR3 protein reads CASSWGAPNTGQLYF.

Concerning this clone itself: Here the gene names and germline are mouse. The CDR3 end is not reached by the read, which stops 4 residues before it; the germline J gene fills it in. V gene TRBV19 combines with J gene TRBJ2-3, with TRBD1 matching over 10 bases. In germline, CDR1 is FNHDT, CDR2 SITEND (reference sequence). The CDR3 has 16 residues. CDR3 DNA, as far as it was read: TGTGCCAGCAGTATGGGCGGGACAGGGGTTGAAGAA. Protein sequence: CASSMGGTGVEE. The whole CDR3 region reads CASSMGGTGVEETLYF.

As concerns this clone: Gene names refer to mouse genes. The CDR3 goes on 4 residues after the read ends, and that part is filled in from the germline J gene. V and J are TRBV13-3 and TRBJ2-1; D perhaps matches TRBD2 (6 bases). Germline CDR1 NNHDY, CDR2 SYVADS. The CDR3 runs to 15 residues. Trimming took off 0 bases at V and 3 bases at J, with 10 bases between the two ends. The DNA read from the CDR3 is TGTGCCAGCAGTGATGTGCTGGGGAGCTATGCT. Amino acid sequence: CASSDVLGSYA. The CDR3 in its entirety is CASSDVLGSYAEQFF.

In its sample, this clone was seen a few times. Gene names are the mouse ones. The sequence runs out 4 residues before the end of the CDR3; the remainder is reconstructed from the germline J gene. The sample holds other DNA sequences that translate to the same CDR3. This sequence joins TRBV13-2 and TRBJ2-2, with 9 bases fitting TRBD1. The V segment lost 3 bases and the J segment 0 bases; nucleotides outside the gene matches: 3. The CDR3 consists of 16 residues. Germline V gives CDR1 NNHNN, CDR2 SYGAGS (reference sequence). The CDR3 loop reads CASGGGQGSNTGQLYF. Partial CDR3 DNA: TGTGCCAGCGGTGGGGGACAGGGTTCAAACACCGGG.